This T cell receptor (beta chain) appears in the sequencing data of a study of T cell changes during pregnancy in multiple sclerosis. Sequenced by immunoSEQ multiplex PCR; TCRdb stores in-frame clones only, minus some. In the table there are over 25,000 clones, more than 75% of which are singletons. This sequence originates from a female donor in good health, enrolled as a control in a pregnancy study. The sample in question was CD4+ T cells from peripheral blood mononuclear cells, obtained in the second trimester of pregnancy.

The CDR3 DNA is TGTGCCAGCAGCGTAGCGGAGCGGGGGCTCACAGATACGCAGTATTTT. It translates to CASSVAERGLTDTQYF. The chain employs TRBV9 and TRBJ2-3; 8 bases map to TRBD2. The CDR3 contains 16 residues. Germline lookup yields CDR1 SGDLS and CDR2 YYNGEE. V shed 0 bases, J shed 2 bases, and the junction held 5 bases outside the gene matches.